The entry below describes one T cell receptor beta chain. This clonotype was observed at least ten times. The specificity of this receptor is unknown. One base away there is no much larger clone; base qualities are not given. Moderately to severely active disease, a Clinical Activity Score of at least 3, a NOSPECS grade of at least 4, and a duration under 3 months were present in ophthalmopathy patients. Exclusion was applied to patients with uncontrolled infections, other autoimmune diseases, pregnancy or lactation. Diagnoses were established on the basis of clinical symptoms, serum thyroxine and TRAb, thyroid ultrasound, and orbital computed tomography. PBMCs were isolated from 10 ml of fresh peripheral blood by Ficoll-Paque density gradient centrifugation. Trizol reagent was used to extract total RNA, and RNA quality was then checked on an Agilent 2100 Bioanalyzer. Deletion took 1 base off V and 4 bases off J, with a span of 8 bases between the germline ends. There are 13 amino acids in the CDR3, from cysteine to phenylalanine inclusive. The DNA shown is the 39-base CDR3, in frame from base 1. CDR1 MNHNS and CDR2 SASEGT are derived from the germline V gene.

This specimen belongs to a study of T cells in Graves' hyperthyroidism and ophthalmopathy (dated by TCRdb to the late 2010s). In terms of the full investigation: Peripheral blood was collected at initial diagnosis, before any treatment. After sampling, hyperthyroidism patients received methimazole starting at 30 mg daily, and ophthalmopathy patients received high-dose intravenous methylprednisolone. The paper reports TCR Vbeta CDR3 sequencing of about 140 peripheral blood samples: 40 or so ophthalmopathy, roughly 74 hyperthyroidism and about 17 progressor patients. Prospective prediction of ophthalmopathy was tested in an independent validation cohort consisting of fewer than 20 hyperthyroidism patients and 17 patients who later progressed to ophthalmopathy. The approximately 100 discovery patients were divided at random into training and test sets in a 7:3 ratio. In six Graves' hyperthyroidism patients, the study also compared T-cell repertoires from thyroid tissue with T-cell repertoires from blood. To identify distinguishing TCR V-J signatures, a discovery cohort of about 100 patients was used, comprising some 45 with Graves' ophthalmopathy and 57 with stable Graves' hyperthyroidism. Overall results and qualifications from the work: During validation, the model predicted progression to ophthalmopathy a median of approximately 6.5 months ahead of onset, with around 71% sensitivity and 72% to 80% specificity. Most expanded thyroid clonotypes (frequency above 0.001) were also found in blood, which suggests that blood repertoires may mirror thyroid immune responses. A 13 V-J signature model separated ophthalmopathy from stable hyperthyroidism, with about 88% sensitivity and 81% to 82% specificity in cross-validation and 80%/75% in testing. No statistical method was used to set the sample size in advance, and investigators knew the group allocation.

The TCR beta CDR3 regions were amplified from RNA transcripts. For the first round of RT-PCR on the TCR CDR3, the HTBI primer set was used together with the Qiagen OneStep RT-PCR kit. Libraries were constructed in a second round of multiplex PCR, after which size selection and purification were carried out. The libraries were sequenced on an Illumina HiSeq2000 using paired-end 100 bp reads. The published analysis was carried out like this. Raw data were processed with SOAPnuke, discarding reads with adapters, uncalled bases, mean Phred below 15, or no exact constant-primer or identifier match. COPE v1.2.5 was used to merge high-quality paired reads, and clonotypes were defined as unique nucleotide sequences. Clonotypes were aligned to IMGT TRBV, TRBD and TRBJ reference segments using MiTCR v1.1. The analysis was restricted to V-J combinations with a frequency above 0.0001, which together covered 99% to 99.2% of the repertoires. The TCS score was defined as F50 (clonal expansion) divided by E x V (chaos), with BLOSUM62-based TCRdist calculated between CDR3 peptides within each V-J. Welch's t-statistics and random forest reduced roughly 500 V-J features to roughly 13, which were used in a naive Bayes classifier (R e1071). Thyroid-blood repertoire similarity was quantified with the Morisita-Horn index. TCRdb trimmed the raw reads at Q25, called clones with MiXCR and kept productive beta chains. Every CDR3 protein is listed once, alongside the most common genes and DNA of its rows. Here the V and J calls rest on TCRdb's processing, not on the authors' analysis. For this sample there are approximately 610,000 distinct CDR3 sequences; under 15% appear just once. The ten biggest clones cover approximately 4.2% of the sample.

In this chain, TRBV6-1 is recombined with TRBJ2-7; no D gene call is confident. The sequence was obtained from a woman between 35 and 50 years old with Graves' ophthalmopathy. Sequenced: blood. The CDR3 protein: CASSEGLSYEQYF. The sequenced DNA is TGTGCCAGCAGTGAAGGGTTGTCGTACGAGCAGTACTTC.